The rows below give T cell receptor beta chains drawn from one sample of a study of CD8 T cells in Susac syndrome. Via MiXCR, TCRdb re-called the immunoSEQ multiplex PCR reads, giving one row per CDR3 protein. The sample lists 200,000 to 300,000 distinct CDR3 sequences; almost 97% were seen once. Source material: CD4+ T cells from PBMCs. All receptors come from a human donor with Susac syndrome. Each CDR3 is given with its conserved first and last residue. The D gene is left open where the match is weak. Clone size is given for some rows only: seen once, a few or many times, or a class if the clone is expanded.

d_call,v_call,clone_size,j_call,cdr3_aa,cdr3_nt
TRBD1,TRBV19,NA,TRBJ2-7,CASSIAGTAKYEQYF,TGTGCCAGTAGTATAGCCGGGACAGCTAAATACGAGCAGTACTTC
NA,TRBV5-1,NA,TRBJ2-5,CASSLDGLTKETQYF,TGCGCCAGCAGCTTGGATGGACTCACGAAGGAGACCCAGTACTTC
NA,TRBV30,NA,TRBJ2-1,CAWGTIYNEQFF,TGTGCCTGGGGGACCATCTACAATGAGCAGTTCTTC
NA,TRBV24-1,NA,TRBJ1-5,CATSDLGPVNQPQHF,TGTGCCACCAGTGATTTGGGACCCGTAAATCAGCCCCAGCATTTT
NA,TRBV9,NA,TRBJ2-5,CASSVGEGVTQYF,TGTGCCAGCAGCGTAGGAGAGGGGGTGACCCAGTACTTC
NA,TRBV20-1,NA,TRBJ1-1,CSARRGSLSDTEAFF,TGCAGTGCCAGAAGGGGCTCCCTCAGTGACACTGAAGCTTTCTTT
NA,TRBV19,NA,TRBJ1-5,CASREQSNQPQHF,TGTGCCAGTAGAGAACAGAGCAATCAGCCCCAGCATTTT
NA,TRBV24-1,NA,TRBJ1-5,CATSDLGASKPQHF,TGTGCCACCAGTGATTTGGGGGCCTCAAAGCCCCAGCATTTT
NA,TRBV20-1,NA,TRBJ2-5,CSADAAETQYF,TGCAGTGCCGACGCGGCCGAGACCCAGTACTTC
NA,TRBV20-1,NA,TRBJ2-7,CSAAGGGYSYEQYF,TGCAGTGCCGCGGGTGGCGGATACTCCTACGAGCAGTACTTC
TRBD2,TRBV9,once,TRBJ2-7,CASSVEFSGNEQYF,TGTGCCAGCAGCGTAGAGTTTAGCGGGAACGAGCAGTACTTC
TRBD1,TRBV11-3,NA,TRBJ2-5,CASSQRPRDRGYETQYF,TGTGCCAGCAGCCAAAGGCCCCGGGACAGGGGATACGAGACCCAGTACTTC
NA,TRBV5-1,NA,TRBJ1-2,CASSPLPDKNYGYTF,TGCGCCAGCAGCCCACTTCCGGACAAGAACTATGGCTACACCTTC
NA,TRBV20-1,NA,TRBJ1-4,CSARVAATGNEKLFF,TGCAGTGCTAGAGTAGCTGCGACAGGCAATGAAAAACTGTTTTTT
NA,TRBV20-1,once,TRBJ2-7,CSARDKVSRSSYEQYF,TGCAGTGCTAGAGATAAGGTGTCAAGATCCTCCTACGAGCAGTACTTC
TRBD2,TRBV25-1,NA,TRBJ2-3,CASSQAGSTDTQYF,TGTGCCAGCAGCCAAGCGGGATCAACCGATACGCAGTATTTT
NA,TRBV28,NA,TRBJ1-5,CASTTGVRQPQHF,TGTGCCAGCACGACAGGCGTGCGTCAGCCCCAGCATTTT
NA,TRBV27,NA,TRBJ2-1,CASSKTGLMGHEQFF,TGTGCCAGCAGTAAAACAGGATTAATGGGCCATGAGCAGTTCTTC
NA,TRBV28,NA,TRBJ2-5,CASSFWGFQETQYF,TGTGCCAGCAGTTTTTGGGGGTTCCAAGAGACCCAGTACTTC
TRBD1,TRBV5-1,NA,TRBJ2-6,CASSLGQGALSGANVLTF,TGCGCCAGCAGCTTGGGACAGGGGGCCCTCTCTGGGGCCAACGTCCTGACTTTC
NA,TRBV28,NA,TRBJ2-7,CASLNDYPPYEQYF,TGTGCCAGCCTTAATGACTACCCGCCGTACGAGCAGTACTTC
NA,TRBV7-9,NA,TRBJ2-7,CASSLEAHSYEQYF,TGTGCCAGCAGCTTAGAGGCACACTCCTACGAGCAGTACTTC
NA,TRBV30,NA,TRBJ1-5,CAWSGMTVFNQPQHF,TGTGCCTGGAGTGGCATGACAGTGTTCAATCAGCCCCAGCATTTT
NA,TRBV24-1,NA,TRBJ2-1,CATSDPLAAIDNEQFF,TGTGCCACCAGTGATCCCCTCGCGGCCATCGACAATGAGCAGTTCTTC
NA,TRBV19,NA,TRBJ2-5,CASSIDGYQGQETQYF,TGTGCCAGTAGTATAGATGGATACCAGGGCCAAGAGACCCAGTACTTC
NA,TRBV29-1,once,TRBJ2-3,CSVEVPRATDTQYF,TGCAGCGTTGAAGTTCCCCGGGCTACAGATACGCAGTATTTT
NA,TRBV20-1,NA,TRBJ2-2,CSASGQGTTGELFF,TGCAGTGCTAGTGGGCAGGGCACCACCGGGGAGCTGTTTTTT
NA,TRBV9,NA,TRBJ2-1,CASSRAEGAREQFF,TGTGCCAGCAGTCGAGCGGAGGGGGCGCGGGAGCAGTTCTTC
TRBD2,TRBV5-4,NA,TRBJ2-7,CASSLWTSGIYEQYF,TGTGCCAGCAGCCTTTGGACTAGCGGAATCTACGAGCAGTACTTC
TRBD2,TRBV20-1,NA,TRBJ2-7,CSASLAGVRYEQYF,TGCAGTGCTTCACTAGCGGGAGTAAGGTACGAGCAGTACTTC
NA,TRBV29-1,NA,TRBJ2-2,CSVATQGITGELFF,TGCAGCGTTGCCACGCAGGGGATCACCGGGGAGCTGTTTTTT
NA,TRBV7-7,NA,TRBJ2-2,CASSPGHGRELFF,TGTGCTAGCAGCCCCGGACACGGCAGGGAGCTGTTTTTT
NA,TRBV29-1,NA,TRBJ2-7,CSVVEFRGFTYEQYF,TGCAGCGTTGTTGAGTTTCGCGGATTTACCTACGAGCAGTACTTC
NA,TRBV7-9,NA,TRBJ1-5,CASSLDGRGKPQHF,TGTGCCAGCAGCTTAGACGGGAGGGGAAAGCCCCAGCATTTT
TRBD2,TRBV7-9,NA,TRBJ2-3,CASSIPLAGGITDTQYF,TGTGCCAGCAGCATACCTCTAGCGGGAGGAATCACAGATACGCAGTATTTT
NA,TRBV18,NA,TRBJ2-5,CASSPFPQETQYF,TGTGCCAGCTCACCATTTCCCCAAGAGACCCAGTACTTC
TRBD1,TRBV27,NA,TRBJ1-5,CASRPLRGPGYQPQHF,TGTGCCAGCAGGCCTCTTAGGGGGCCTGGTTATCAGCCCCAGCATTTT
TRBD2,TRBV11-2,NA,TRBJ2-2,CASSLDPAGGPNTGELFF,TGTGCCAGCAGCTTAGATCCAGCGGGAGGACCGAACACCGGGGAGCTGTTTTTT
TRBD1,TRBV5-1,NA,TRBJ2-2,CASSDTGTATGELFF,TGCGCCAGCAGCGATACCGGGACAGCCACCGGGGAGCTGTTTTTT
NA,TRBV18,NA,TRBJ1-2,CASSPGGVSSYGYTF,TGTGCCAGCTCACCAGGAGGGGTCAGTAGCTATGGCTACACCTTC
NA,TRBV20-1,NA,TRBJ2-1,CSALVGISEQFF,TGCAGTGCCCTAGTGGGGATCTCTGAGCAGTTCTTC
TRBD1,TRBV7-9,NA,TRBJ1-1,CASSWTTGERAFF,TGTGCCAGCAGTTGGACCACAGGGGAGCGAGCTTTCTTT
NA,TRBV7-9,once,TRBJ2-3,CASSRGDTDTQYF,TGTGCCAGCAGCCGAGGGGACACAGATACGCAGTATTTT
NA,TRBV6-5,NA,TRBJ1-1,CASRNLAGTWAFF,TGTGCCAGCAGAAACTTGGCGGGCACCTGGGCTTTCTTT
NA,TRBV20-1,NA,TRBJ1-5,CSARDRGQPQHF,TGCAGTGCTAGGGACAGAGGGCAGCCCCAGCATTTT
TRBD2,TRBV20-1,NA,TRBJ2-7,CSARDPSGAIDEQYF,TGCAGTGCTAGAGACCCTAGCGGGGCGATTGACGAGCAGTACTTC
NA,TRBV7-9,NA,TRBJ2-2,CASSQEGLSPGELFF,TGTGCCAGCAGCCAGGAGGGGCTTTCGCCCGGGGAGCTGTTTTTT
NA,TRBV29-1,NA,TRBJ1-2,CSVQGGDYGYTF,TGCAGCGTGCAGGGAGGGGACTATGGCTACACCTTC
NA,TRBV15,NA,TRBJ1-5,CATSRDAGDQPQHF,TGTGCCACCAGCAGAGACGCCGGGGATCAGCCCCAGCATTTT
NA,TRBV20-1,NA,TRBJ2-7,CSARAQAYEQYF,TGCAGTGCTAGAGCGCAAGCCTACGAGCAGTACTTC
NA,TRBV30,NA,TRBJ2-2,CAWTTRDTGELFF,TGTGCCTGGACTACAAGGGATACCGGGGAGCTGTTTTTT
NA,TRBV18,NA,TRBJ2-3,CASSPAGHRTDTQYF,TGTGCCAGCTCACCTGCCGGTCACAGGACAGATACGCAGTATTTT
NA,TRBV6-5,NA,TRBJ1-2,CASSYVGTQGWGYTF,TGTGCCAGCAGTTACGTGGGGACTCAAGGATGGGGCTACACCTTC
NA,TRBV20-1,NA,TRBJ2-1,CSAAQNYPRANEQFF,TGCAGTGCTGCCCAGAACTACCCAAGGGCCAATGAGCAGTTCTTC
TRBD1,TRBV28,NA,TRBJ2-7,CASTGTDYEQYF,TGTGCCAGCACCGGGACAGACTACGAGCAGTACTTC
NA,TRBV20-1,NA,TRBJ2-5,CSAGRSETQYF,TGCAGTGCGGGGAGATCGGAGACCCAGTACTTC
NA,TRBV3-1,NA,TRBJ1-1,CASSQYLRSGNTEAFF,TGTGCCAGCAGCCAATACCTCAGGTCCGGGAACACTGAAGCTTTCTTT
NA,TRBV28,NA,TRBJ1-1,CASSPVIRAFF,TGTGCCAGCAGTCCCGTAATCCGAGCTTTCTTT